The 14 T cell receptor beta chains in this list originate from one sample, sequenced in a study of human T cells and chemical hapten exposure. Unfractionated whole blood was the source of the extracted total RNA. TCRdb re-analysed the 5' RACE reads in MiXCR, keeping a single row per CDR3 protein. This sample has roughly 81,000 distinct CDR3 sequences, with about 16% found just once. The receptors stem from a female donor in good health.

As for this clonotype: One end of the junction does not line up with germline, which may come from a read error. The chain joins TRBV5-1 to TRBJ1-5, with D perhaps TRBD1 (5 bases). This CDR3 comprises 13 residues. CDR1 and CDR2 from the germline V gene are SGHRS and YFSETQ. CDR3 sequence (DNA): TGCGCCAGCAGCTTAGGGGTAAATCAGCCCCACCATTTT. Protein sequence: CASSLGVNQPHHF.

This clonotype was observed a few times. V and J are TRBV6-2 or TRBV6-3 and TRBJ2-5, with D possibly being TRBD1 (6 bases). The CDR3 runs 13 residues. With 5 bases removed from V and 2 bases from J, the gap between germline ends came to 9 bases. Germline values: CDR1 MNHEY, CDR2 SVGEGT. The CDR3 loop reads CASSRTEQETQYF. The CDR3 DNA reads as TGTGCCAGCAGTCGGACAGAACAAGAGACCCAGTACTTC.

The chain recombines TRBV30 with TRBJ1-3, with a weak D call TRBD1 (5 bases). Germline lookup yields CDR1 GTSNPN and CDR2 SVGIG (reference sequence). Trimming stripped 0 bases from V and 3 bases from J, with 9 bases between. The CDR3 runs 14 residues. The CDR3 loop reads CAWSVGGSGNTIYF. DNA of the CDR3: TGTGCCTGGAGTGTCGGGGGTAGTGGAAACACCATATATTTT.

This clonotype appeared a few times. The J gene is TRBJ1-4, the V gene TRBV5-1, with 10 bases that match TRBD1. This CDR3 region has 15 residues. Germline trimming cut 2 bases from V and 6 bases from J; bases unmatched to any gene: 4. CDR1 SGHRS and CDR2 YFSETQ come from the germline V gene. The CDR3 coding sequence is TGCGCCAGCAGCTTTTACGGGACAGGGGATGAAAAACTGTTTTTT. Its protein product is CASSFYGTGDEKLFF.

V usage is TRBV20-1 and J usage is TRBJ2-3; perhaps TRBD1 as D (6 bases). There are 18 residues in the CDR3. Germline V CDR1 and CDR2: DFQATT, SNEGSKA (reference sequence). Trimming left V 5 bases short and J 6 bases short, with 30 bases between. Here the CDR3 DNA reads TGCAGTGCTCGGAGCCTCGTCCAGGGGCCGGTGACAAGGGATACGCAGTATTTT. The encoded protein is CSARSLVQGPVTRDTQYF.

This rearrangement joins TRBV29-1 to TRBJ2-2; 7 nucleotides line up with TRBD1. J was trimmed by 5 bases and V by 6 bases; bases with no gene match: 12. CDR1 and CDR2 from the germline V gene are SQVTM and ANQGSEA. This CDR3 is built from 15 residues. The CDR3 region has the DNA TGCAGCGTCGCCCTTGACAGGGCGCGTACCGGGGAGCTGTTTTTT. It specifies CSVALDRARTGELFF.

This clonotype showed up many times. The chain links TRBV6-5 to TRBJ1-2, with D possibly matching TRBD1 (5 bases). Trimming took off 7 bases at V and 5 bases at J, with 23 bases between the two ends. Germline V CDR1 and CDR2: MNHEY, SVGAGI. This CDR3 comprises 16 residues. This chain's CDR3 is CASIRAGSPEEYGYTF. DNA for the CDR3: TGTGCCAGCATCCGAGCAGGGAGCCCAGAGGAGTATGGCTACACCTTC.

The CDR3 nucleotides read TGTGCCCGGATACTAAAACAGGGGGGGTACACTGAAGCTTTCTTT. This gives the protein CARILKQGGYTEAFF. The chain combines TRBV6-5 with TRBJ1-1, with 8 nucleotides matching TRBD1. V was clipped by 11 bases and J by 3 bases; unmatched bases: 14. The CDR3 has 15 residues. Germline V gene sequence: CDR1 MNHEY, CDR2 SVGAGI.

V and J are TRBV11-2 and TRBJ1-3, with 7 bases identical to TRBD1. From germline, CDR1 is SGHAT and CDR2 FQNNGV. With 2 bases clipped from V and 0 bases from J, the junction kept 10 bases outside the gene matches. The CDR3 totals 18 residues. The CDR3 here is CASSLIWDSPYSGNTIYF. Written as DNA, the CDR3 is TGTGCCAGCAGCTTAATATGGGACAGCCCGTACTCTGGAAACACCATATATTTT. The entire variable domain, with the rest obtained from reference TRBV11-2 and TRBJ1-3, is as follows: EAGVAQSPRYKIIEKRQSVAFWCNPISGHATLYWYQQILGQGPKLLIQFQNNGVVDDSQLPKDRFSAERLKGVDSTLKIQPAKLEDSAVYLCASSLIWDSPYSGNTIYFGEGSWLTVV.

Many counts were recorded for this clonotype. The chain is built from TRBV5-1 and TRBJ2-3; D uncertain. Germline CDR1 SGHRS, CDR2 YFSETQ. The length of the CDR3 is 15 residues. The V and J ends lost 0 bases and 2 bases respectively, with 10 bases between them. As DNA, the CDR3 is TGCGCCAGCAGCTTGGATTCAAAGACCACAGATACGCAGTATTTT. This translates into CASSLDSKTTDTQYF.

This clonotype was counted between two and nine times. The chain joins TRBV5-1 to TRBJ2-7; D is unresolved. Deletions cut 0 bases from V and 3 bases from J, with 13 bases between. The CDR3 consists of 15 residues. Germline CDR1 SGHRS, CDR2 YFSETQ. CDR3 nucleotides: TGCGCCAGCAGCTTGGCGGGTGGCCAGTTCTACGAGCAGTACTTC. Its protein is CASSLAGGQFYEQYF.

The sample holds many counts of this clonotype. The V gene is TRBV20-1, the J gene TRBJ2-7; 9 bases match TRBD1. The CDR3 is 15 residues long. The V gene's germline CDR1 is DFQATT and CDR2 SNEGSKA (reference sequence). The J segment lost 4 bases and the V segment lost 6 bases, leaving 13 bases of the junction unmatched. As DNA, the CDR3 is TGCAGTGCGCCAAACCCGACAGGGGGAGGATACGAGCAGTACTTC. Translation gives CSAPNPTGGGYEQYF.

This clonotype was picked up a small number of times. J is TRBJ1-1 and V is TRBV29-1, with 7 bases lining up with TRBD1. The CDR3 contains 11 residues. J gave up 5 bases and V 5 bases, and 2 bases lay outside the gene matches. CDR1 is SQVTM and CDR2 is ANQGSEA in the germline V gene. CDR3 coding DNA: TGCAGCGTTCAGGGGGATACTGAAGCTTTCTTT. As protein: CSVQGDTEAFF.

The rearrangement joins TRBV3-1 to TRBJ1-1; D call uncertain. Per germline, CDR1 LGHDT and CDR2 YNNKEL (reference sequence). V shed 1 base and J shed 0 bases, with 9 bases lying between them. The CDR3 totals 15 residues. Here the CDR3 DNA reads TGTGCCAGCAGCCAAGCATTCCGTATGAACACTGAAGCTTTCTTT. Translating gives CASSQAFRMNTEAFF.